The clone carrying this TCR beta chain has just one count. Cohort 3 recovered donors had two negative PCRs, clearance, or symptom resolution. V shed 3 bases and J shed 5 bases, with 9 bases lying between them. This CDR3 region has 13 residues. These data belong to a study of blood T cell repertoires in COVID-19. As for the study in general: The samples span acute and convalescent COVID-19 from the United States, Italy and Spain. PBMCs, B-cell-depleted T cells, or T cells provided the cDNA or gDNA that made up the material.

TCRdb's copy holds only in-frame clones and misses some; the assay was immunoSEQ multiplex PCR. The sample holds roughly 150,000 clones, roughly 80% seen once. The chain recombines TRBV12-3 or TRBV12-4 with TRBJ2-3, with D perhaps TRBD2 (5 bases). The sample comprised PBMCs or T cells enriched from blood (not recorded which). The receptor comes from a man aged 45-65 years who had recovered from COVID-19. The CDR3 DNA follows: TGTGCCAGCAGTTTGAGCGGAAGAGATACGCAGTATTTT. Translated: CASSLSGRDTQYF.